The present entry profiles one TCR beta chain with its context. The data belong to a study of blood T cell repertoires in COVID-19. Sequenced by immunoSEQ multiplex PCR; TCRdb stores in-frame clones only, minus some. Of about 160,000 clones in the sample, 80% are singletons; the top ten hold 3.4%. CDR3 size: 15 residues. Germline V lookup: CDR1 SGHRS, CDR2 YFSETQ. V lost 4 bases to trimming and J lost 6 bases; unmatched junction nucleotides: 11. The participants were between roughly 18 and 100 years old and came from 20 to 30 US areas. The V call is TRBV5-1, the J call TRBJ1-2; 8 nucleotides line up with TRBD1. The sequenced sample consisted of PBMCs or T cells enriched from blood (not recorded which). This receptor was obtained from a woman in her sixties or seventies who had recovered from COVID-19. The CDR3 reads CASSPGGQGLHGYTF. The CDR3 DNA reads as TGCGCCAGCAGCCCTGGCGGACAGGGACTTCATGGCTACACCTTC. The full variable domain, its missing parts supplied by reference TRBV5-1 and TRBJ1-2, is KAGVTQTPRYLIKTRGQQVTLSCSPISGHRSVSWYQQTPGQGLQFLFEYFSETQRNKGNFPGRFSGRQFSNSRSEMNVSTLELGDSALYLCASSPGGQGLHGYTFGSGTRLTVV.